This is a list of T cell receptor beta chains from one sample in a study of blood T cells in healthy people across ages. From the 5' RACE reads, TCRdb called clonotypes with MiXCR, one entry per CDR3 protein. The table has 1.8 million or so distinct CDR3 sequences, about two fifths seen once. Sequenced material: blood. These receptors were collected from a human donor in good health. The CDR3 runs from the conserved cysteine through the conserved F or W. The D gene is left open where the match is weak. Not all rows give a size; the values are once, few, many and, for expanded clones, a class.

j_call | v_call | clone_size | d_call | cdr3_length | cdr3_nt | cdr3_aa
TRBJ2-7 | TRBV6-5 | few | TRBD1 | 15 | TGTGCCAGCAGTTATCTACAGGGGCGTTCCTACGAGCAGTACTTC | CASSYLQGRSYEQYF
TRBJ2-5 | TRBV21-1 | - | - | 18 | TGTGCCAGCACCAAACAAATATCAGGAAACGTTGGCCAAGAGACCCAGTACTTC | CASTKQISGNVGQETQYF
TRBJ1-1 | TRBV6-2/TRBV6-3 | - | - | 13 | TGTGCCAGCAGTTGGGACCGGACCCGGGAAGCTTTCTTT | CASSWDRTREAFF
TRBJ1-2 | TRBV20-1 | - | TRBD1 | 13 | TGCAGTGCTTCTGGACAGGGTAGATATGGCTACACCTTC | CSASGQGRYGYTF
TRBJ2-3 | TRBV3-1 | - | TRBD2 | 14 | TGTGCCAGCAGCCCCCTAGCGGGGGGTCGGACGCAGTATTTT | CASSPLAGGRTQYF
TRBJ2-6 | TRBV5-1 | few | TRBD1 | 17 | TGCGCCAGCAGCTTGGAGACAGGGCATCCTGGGGCCAACGTCCTGACTTTC | CASSLETGHPGANVLTF
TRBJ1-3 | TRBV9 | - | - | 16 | TGTGCCAGCAGCGTAGAGTGGGCCTTCTCTGGAAACACCATATATTTT | CASSVEWAFSGNTIYF
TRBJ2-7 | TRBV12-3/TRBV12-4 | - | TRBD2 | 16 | TGTGCCAGCAGTTTGGGACTAGCGGTCTCCCCCTACGAGCAGTACTTC | CASSLGLAVSPYEQYF
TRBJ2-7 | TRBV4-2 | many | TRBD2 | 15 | TGTGCCAGCAGCCAAGAGACTAGCAGCTCCTACGAGCAGTACTTC | CASSQETSSSYEQYF
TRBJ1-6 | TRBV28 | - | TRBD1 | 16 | TGTGCCAGCAGTTGGACAGGGGGCTCCTATAATTCACCCCTCCACTTT | CASSWTGGSYNSPLHF
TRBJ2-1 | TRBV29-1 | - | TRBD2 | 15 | TGCAGCGTTGAGGGACTAGCGGGGGTCTACAATGAGCAGTTCTTC | CSVEGLAGVYNEQFF
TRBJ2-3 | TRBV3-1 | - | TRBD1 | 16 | TGTGCCAGCAGCCAGGGGCGGACAGGCGTTTTGGATACGCAGTATTTT | CASSQGRTGVLDTQYF
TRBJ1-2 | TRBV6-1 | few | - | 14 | TGTGCCAGCAGTCTAAAGACAGGCCCCTATGGCTACACCTTC | CASSLKTGPYGYTF
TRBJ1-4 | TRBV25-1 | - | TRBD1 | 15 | TGTGCCAGCAGTGTATACAGGGGGCTAGGGGAAAAACTGTTTTTT | CASSVYRGLGEKLFF
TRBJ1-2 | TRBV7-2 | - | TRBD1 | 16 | TGTGCCAGCAGACTTAATTCCGGGACAGCGAACTATGGCTACACCTTC | CASRLNSGTANYGYTF
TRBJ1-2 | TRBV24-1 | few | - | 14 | TGTGCCACCAGTGATATGGGGGGCGCAGGTGGCTACACCTTC | CATSDMGGAGGYTF
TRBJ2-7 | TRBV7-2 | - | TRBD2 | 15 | TGTGCCAGCAGCCCCCTGACTAGCGGGCTCTACGAGCAGTACTTC | CASSPLTSGLYEQYF
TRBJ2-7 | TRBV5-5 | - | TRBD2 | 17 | TGTGCCAGCAGCTTGTTGGTGGGAGCGGGGGCCACCTACGAGCAGTACTTC | CASSLLVGAGATYEQYF
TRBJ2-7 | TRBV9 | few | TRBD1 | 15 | TGTGCCAGCAGCCCTCCAGGACAGGGTAACCACGAGCAGTACTTC | CASSPPGQGNHEQYF